The rows below give T cell receptor beta chains drawn from one sample of a study of OX40 agonist ivuxolimab in advanced cancers. Measured with immunoSEQ multiplex PCR; TCRdb has only the in-frame clones, and not every one. Of some 85,000 clones in the sample, more than 85% were seen once. The starting material was CD4+ or CD8+ T cells sorted from blood, obtained in a trial of the OX40 agonist ivuxolimab. The source is an adult with an advanced solid tumor such as melanoma, head and neck, liver or kidney cancer. CDR3s include the opening cysteine and the closing phenylalanine or tryptophan. A D gene is named only where the DNA matches it firmly. Clone size is shown for a subset of rows, as once, few, many or a class of expanded clone.

NA	TRBV6-5	TRBJ2-5	NA	TGTGCCAGCAGTTACGGAGGGGGCGGAAAGACCCAGTACTTC	CASSYGGGGKTQYF
NA	TRBV5-4	TRBJ2-2	NA	TGTGCTTCGCGGTCCGGGGGCTTGACCGGGGAGCTGTTTTTT	CASRSGGLTGELFF
NA	TRBV5-6	TRBJ2-7	NA	TGTGCCAGCAGCTCTATCAGGGACAACTCCTACGAGCAGTACTTC	CASSSIRDNSYEQYF
NA	TRBV27	TRBJ2-7	NA	TGTGCCAGCAGTTCCCTTAGCTCCTACGAGCAGTACTTC	CASSSLSSYEQYF
NA	TRBV11-3	TRBJ2-7	NA	TGTGCCAGCAGCTTCGGCCAGGAGGCCTACGAGCAGTACTTC	CASSFGQEAYEQYF
NA	TRBV5-1	TRBJ2-1	NA	TGCGCCAGCAGCTTAGGAAATGAGCAGTTCTTC	CASSLGNEQFF
TRBD2	TRBV19	TRBJ2-1	NA	TGTGCCAGTAGTAGGCCCCCCCCAGCGGGAGAGCAGTTCTTC	CASSRPPPAGEQFF
NA	TRBV21-1	TRBJ2-5	NA	TGTGCCAGCAGCGAAAGAGGGCGCGGCGGGGCTGCCCCACAAGAGACCCAGTACTTC	CASSERGRGGAAPQETQYF
NA	TRBV6-1	TRBJ1-4	NA	TGTGCCAGCAGTGCTCCCCGGGGAAATATTCATGAAAAACTGTTTTTT	CASSAPRGNIHEKLFF
NA	TRBV28	TRBJ1-3	NA	TGTGCCAGCAGTCTCCGGGCCCCACGCGCCATATATTTT	CASSLRAPRAIYF
NA	TRBV2	TRBJ2-1	NA	TGTGCCAGCAGCCTCTTGATCAATGAGCAGTTCTTC	CASSLLINEQFF
NA	TRBV30	TRBJ2-7	NA	TGTGCCTGGAGTACTCAAGGGGGTTCCTACGAGCAGTACTTC	CAWSTQGGSYEQYF
NA	TRBV19	TRBJ2-1	NA	TGTGCCAGTAGTATGCAAGGGACGGAGTACAATGAGCAGTTCTTC	CASSMQGTEYNEQFF
NA	TRBV30	TRBJ1-2	once	TGTGCCTGGATCCCATTTGGCAGTCCTAACTATGGCTACACCTTC	CAWIPFGSPNYGYTF
TRBD1	TRBV28	TRBJ2-4	NA	TGTGCCAGCAGGACAGGGGCCGGGGGCAAAAACATTCAGTACTTC	CASRTGAGGKNIQYF